The 5 T cell receptor beta chains presented below share a single source sample, sequenced in a study of blood T cell repertoires in COVID-19. The protocol was immunoSEQ multiplex PCR, while the TCRdb copy is restricted to in-frame clones and leaves out a portion. Of 250,000 to 350,000 clones in the sample, 85% to 90% are singletons; the top ten hold under 3%. Specimen: PBMCs or T cells enriched from blood (not recorded which). Receptors were obtained from a woman between 18 and 29 years old who had recovered from COVID-19.

This chain uses TRBV5-1 with TRBJ2-1; TRBD2 aligns across 7 bases. Germline loops: CDR1 SGHRS, CDR2 YFSETQ. V was pared by 4 bases and J by 5 bases, with 6 bases of the junction left unmatched. The CDR3 loop spans 14 amino acids. CDR3 in DNA: TGCGCCAGCAGCGGGGGGACTAACAACAATGAGCAGTTCTTC. This gives the protein CASSGGTNNNEQFF.

On this clone itself: Germline and junction disagree at one end, which may indicate a read error. This chain connects TRBV7-7 to TRBJ2-7; D call uncertain. In germline, CDR1 is SSHAT, CDR2 FNYEAQ (reference sequence). There are 18 residues in the CDR3. CDR3 sequence (DNA): TGTGCTAGCAGCCCTTATCCCGACAAACCTATACCTCGCTACGAGCAGTACTTC. Amino acid sequence: CASSPYPDKPIPRYEQYF.

This clone appeared a few times. J is TRBJ2-2 and V is TRBV5-1; a weak D match, TRBD1 (5 bases). Germline V gene data show CDR1 as SGHRS and CDR2 as YFSETQ. The CDR3 is 15 residues long. V was pared by 3 bases and J by 1 base, with 10 bases between. The CDR3, as DNA: TGCGCCAGCAGCTGGGGCCAGGGGAACACCGGGGAGCTGTTTTTT. Translating it yields CASSWGQGNTGELFF.

The chain has TRBV7-2 and TRBJ1-5; possible D gene TRBD1, 5 bases. The CDR3 sequence is 17 residues long. V was cut by 3 bases and J by 4 bases, with 19 bases left in between. Germline V CDR1 and CDR2: SGHTA, FQGNSA. The CDR3 here is CASSLSPHRYRNQPQHF. In nucleotides, the CDR3 is TGTGCCAGCAGCTTGTCCCCACACAGGTATCGGAATCAGCCCCAGCATTTT.

The chain employs TRBV6-5 and TRBJ1-1; D may be TRBD1 (6 bases). The CDR3 has 13 amino acids. V shed 7 bases and J shed 4 bases, with 13 bases lying between them. Germline CDR1 is MNHEY and CDR2 is SVGAGI. The CDR3 DNA follows: TGTGCCAGCAAAAGGGGGGAGGGCACTGAAGCTTTCTTT. This encodes CASKRGEGTEAFF.